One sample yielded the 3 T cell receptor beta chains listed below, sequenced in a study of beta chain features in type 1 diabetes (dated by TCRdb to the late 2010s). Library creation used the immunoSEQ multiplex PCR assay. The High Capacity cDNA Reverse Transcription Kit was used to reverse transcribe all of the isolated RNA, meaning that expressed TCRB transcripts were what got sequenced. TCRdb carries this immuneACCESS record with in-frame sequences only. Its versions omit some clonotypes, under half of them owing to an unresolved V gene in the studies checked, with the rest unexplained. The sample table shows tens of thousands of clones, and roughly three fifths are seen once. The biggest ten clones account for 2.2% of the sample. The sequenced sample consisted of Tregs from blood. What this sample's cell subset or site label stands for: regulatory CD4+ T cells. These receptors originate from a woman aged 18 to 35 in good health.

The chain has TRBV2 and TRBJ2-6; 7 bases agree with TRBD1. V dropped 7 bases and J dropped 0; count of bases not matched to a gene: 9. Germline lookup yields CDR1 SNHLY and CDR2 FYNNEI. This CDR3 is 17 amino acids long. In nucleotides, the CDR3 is TGTGCCAGCATCCGTAGGGCAGGGGGCTCTGGGGCCAACGTCCTGACTTTC. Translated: CASIRRAGGSGANVLTF.

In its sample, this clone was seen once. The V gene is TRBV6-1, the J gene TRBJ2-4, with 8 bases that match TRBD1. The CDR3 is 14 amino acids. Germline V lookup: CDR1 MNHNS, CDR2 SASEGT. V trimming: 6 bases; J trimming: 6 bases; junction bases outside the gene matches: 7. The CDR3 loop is CASRSQGGPNIQYF. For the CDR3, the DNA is TGTGCCAGCAGATCACAGGGGGGACCAAACATTCAGTACTTC.

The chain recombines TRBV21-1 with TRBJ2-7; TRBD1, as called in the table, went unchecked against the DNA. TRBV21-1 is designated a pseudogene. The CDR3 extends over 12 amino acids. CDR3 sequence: CASRRDSYEQYF. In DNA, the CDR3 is TGTGCCAGCAGAAGGGACAGCTACGAGCAGTACTTC.